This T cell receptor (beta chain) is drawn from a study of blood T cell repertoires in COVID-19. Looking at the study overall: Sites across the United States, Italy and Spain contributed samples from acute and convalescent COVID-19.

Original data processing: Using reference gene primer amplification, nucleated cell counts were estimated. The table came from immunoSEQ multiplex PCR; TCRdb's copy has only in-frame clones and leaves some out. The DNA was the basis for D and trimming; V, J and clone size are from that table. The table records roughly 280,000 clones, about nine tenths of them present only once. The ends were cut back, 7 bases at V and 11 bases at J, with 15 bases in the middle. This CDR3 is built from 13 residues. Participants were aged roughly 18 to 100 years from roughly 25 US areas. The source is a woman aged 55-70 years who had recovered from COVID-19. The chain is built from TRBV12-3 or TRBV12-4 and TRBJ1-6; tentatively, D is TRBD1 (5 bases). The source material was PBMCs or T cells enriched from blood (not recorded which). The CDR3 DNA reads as TGTGCCAGCACCCCCGGGGGGTTCGCACCCCTCCACTTT. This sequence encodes CASTPGGFAPLHF.